This entry features one T cell receptor (beta chain) sequence. Its specificity is not known. The data stem from a study of cytomegalovirus exposure and HLA in healthy donors. Findings of the study overall: Despite most TCR sequences being rare, some public TCRs occurred in many donors. Highest at DRB1 and lowest at HLA-C, TCR association rates differed among HLA loci in a later analysis. According to an earlier analysis, most TCR beta V segments yielded productive rearrangements about 87% or about 30% of the time.

PCR involved 60 Vbeta and 13 Jbeta primers. Profiling relied on immunoSEQ multiplex PCR, and the TCRdb table lists in-frame clones only, not all of them. The table records roughly 130,000 clones, roughly 79% of them present only once. Germline trimming cut 4 bases from V and 2 bases from J; bases unmatched to any gene: 11. Germline V gives CDR1 GTSNPN, CDR2 SVGIG (reference sequence). The CDR3 covers 18 residues. Sequenced material: PBMCs. The TCR sequence derives from a man between 18 and 35 years old in good health and CMV-seronegative. The chain recombines TRBV30 with TRBJ1-6, with 10 bases lining up with TRBD1. The CDR3 bases are TGTGCCTGGAAGGCCGGGACAGGGGCTTTCCCCTATAATTCACCCCTCCACTTT. Encoded protein: CAWKAGTGAFPYNSPLHF.